Shown below are 29 T cell receptor beta chains from a single sample sequenced in a study of T cell repertoires in cytomegalovirus infection (dated by TCRdb to the late 2010s). Sequencing took place on an Illumina HiSeq 1500. The public reads were reanalyzed by TCRdb: fastp trimming at Q25, MiXCR alignment, in-frame beta chains only. Every distinct CDR3 protein forms one entry, paired with its most common genes and DNA. This sample comprises over 450,000 distinct CDR3 sequences, around 11% of them detected only once. About 9.4% of the sample comes from the top ten. Sequencing was done on a sample of PBMCs. These receptors originate from a human donor in good health (CMV status not recorded). Some clones in this sample may be carry-over from other donors' samples.

This clonotype was recorded many times. The J gene is TRBJ2-1, the V gene TRBV25-1, with 11 nucleotides matching TRBD2. The germline V gene has CDR1 MGHDK and CDR2 SYGVNS. This CDR3 spans 14 amino acids. Trimming at V came to 8 bases and at J to 3 bases, leaving 3 bases not matched to a gene. CDR3 residues: CASRTSGGYNEQFF. The CDR3 bases are TGTGCCAGCCGAACTAGCGGGGGCTACAATGAGCAGTTCTTC.

At least ten counts were recorded for this clonotype. The V call is TRBV5-4, the J call TRBJ1-3; 7 bases align to TRBD1. From germline, CDR1 is SGHNT and CDR2 YYREEE (reference sequence). V lost 4 bases and J lost 2; bases outside the gene matches: 6. The CDR3 length is 15 residues. As DNA, the CDR3 is TGTGCCAGCAGCCCAGGGGGGTCGGCTGGAAACACCATATATTTT. Its protein is CASSPGGSAGNTIYF. Supplemented by reference TRBV5-4 and TRBJ1-3, the full variable domain reads ETGVTQSPTHLIKTRGQQVTLRCSSQSGHNTVSWYQQALGQGPQFIFQYYREEENGRGNFPPRFSGLQFPNYSSELNVNALELDDSALYLCASSPGGSAGNTIYFGEGSWLTVV.

This clonotype was recorded at least ten times. V usage is TRBV7-2 and J usage is TRBJ1-4, with D perhaps TRBD1 (5 bases). CDR1 and CDR2 from the germline V gene are SGHTA and FQGNSA. V dropped 5 bases and J dropped 5 bases, with 15 bases sitting between them. The CDR3 loop spans 15 amino acids. CDR3 DNA: TGTGCCAGCAGCCTCAGGGTTCGCCCCAATGAAAAACTGTTTTTT. This sequence encodes CASSLRVRPNEKLFF.

There are a few counts of this clonotype. The V and J genes are TRBV18 and TRBJ2-7; weak D call: TRBD2 (6 bases). Trimming took 4 bases from V and 4 from J, leaving 14 bases between them. This CDR3 is built from 14 residues. Germline CDR1 and CDR2: KGHSH and LQKENI. This CDR3 is CASSQTSGDYEQYF. Written as DNA, the CDR3 is TGTGCCAGCTCACAGACTTCGGGAGATTACGAGCAGTACTTC.

This clonotype was recorded at least ten times. This chain joins TRBV23-1 and TRBJ2-3; maybe TRBD1 (6 bases). TRBV23-1 is assigned to the ORF class and has an uncertain function. V was pared by 3 bases and J by 0 bases, with 13 bases between. The CDR3 is 16 amino acids. CDR3: CASSQIRGLSTDTQYF. CDR3 sequence (DNA): TGCGCCAGCAGTCAGATCAGGGGTTTGAGCACAGATACGCAGTATTTT.

The chain joins TRBV28 to TRBJ2-1; tentatively, D is TRBD1 (6 bases). This CDR3 contains 14 residues. Per germline, CDR1 MDHEN and CDR2 SYDVKM. Trimming removed 5 bases at V and 8 bases at J, with 16 bases between. In DNA form, the CDR3 reads TGTGCCAGCAGTAACCCGACAGGTCGCGATGAGCAGTTCTTC. It specifies CASSNPTGRDEQFF.

This clonotype was counted many times. The genes are TRBV6-5 and TRBJ2-4, with TRBD1 matching over 7 bases. V trimming: 2 bases; J trimming: 1 base; junction bases outside the gene matches: 8. Per the germline V gene, CDR1 is MNHEY and CDR2 is SVGAGI. CDR3 length equals 17 residues. CDR3 sequence: CASSYPGTALAKNIQYF. The CDR3 DNA reads TGTGCCAGCAGTTACCCGGGGACAGCGTTGGCCAAAAACATTCAGTACTTC.

This clonotype was seen repeatedly, ten times or more. CDR3 sequence reads: CASSLATGQGASGYTF. For the CDR3, the DNA is TGTGCCAGCAGCTTAGCGACGGGACAGGGGGCGTCTGGCTACACCTTC. The chain uses TRBV7-9 and TRBJ1-2, with TRBD1 matching 12 bases. V shed 0 bases and J 7 bases; nucleotides not matched to a gene: 6. In germline, CDR1 is SEHNR, CDR2 FQNEAQ (reference sequence). This CDR3 has 16 residues.

There are many counts of this clonotype. Written as DNA, the CDR3 is TGTGCCAGCAGCTTACCGGGCACAGATACGCAGTATTTT. This gives the protein CASSLPGTDTQYF. This chain connects TRBV7-2 to TRBJ2-3; no firm D call. Germline loops: CDR1 SGHTA, CDR2 FQGNSA. The CDR3 is 13 residues long. V was cut by 2 bases and J by 1 base, with 4 bases left in between.

The chain recombines TRBV2 with TRBJ2-7, with 9 bases lining up with TRBD1. The CDR3 loop spans 14 amino acids. J gave up 3 bases and V 6 bases, and 6 bases lay outside the gene matches. The germline gives CDR1 SNHLY, CDR2 FYNNEI. The CDR3 DNA sequence: TGTGCCAGCAGAGTTCGGGACAGGGTCTACGAGCAGTACTTC. It translates to CASRVRDRVYEQYF.

This clonotype was observed many times. The rearrangement uses TRBV2 and TRBJ1-2; 7 nucleotides align to TRBD1. Germline assignment: CDR1 SNHLY and CDR2 FYNNEI. Germline trimming cut 8 bases from V and 8 bases from J; bases unmatched to any gene: 8. The CDR3 consists of 12 residues. CDR3 bases: TGTGCCAGCTATGACAGGGAGCGAGGCTACACCTTC. Translating it yields CASYDRERGYTF.

This clonotype has a count of ten or more. The chain carries TRBV6-6 and TRBJ1-6; D ambiguous. Between the trimmed V and J ends, which lost 7 bases and 5 bases, there was a span of 12 bases. CDR3 length equals 14 residues. Germline loops: CDR1 MNHNY, CDR2 SVGAGI (reference sequence). The CDR3 sequence is CASTLDGNNSPLHF. DNA for the CDR3: TGTGCCAGCACCCTGGACGGCAATAATTCACCCCTCCACTTT.

Many counts were recorded for this clonotype. V gene TRBV5-4 combines with J gene TRBJ2-6; D tentatively reads TRBD1 or TRBD2 (6 bases each). This CDR3 has 18 amino acids. Germline V gene sequence: CDR1 SGHNT, CDR2 YYREEE (reference sequence). The V end lost 6 bases, the J end lost 3 bases, and 22 bases lay between the germline ends. The CDR3, as DNA: TGTGCCAGCACCACCGCACCGGGGGCAGGTGGTGGGGCCAACGTCCTGACTTTC. It yields the protein CASTTAPGAGGGANVLTF.

The chain carries TRBV3-1 and TRBJ2-5, with D tentatively TRBD1 or TRBD2 (5 bases each). The germline V gene encodes CDR1 LGHDT and CDR2 YNNKEL (reference sequence). Trimming pared 11 bases from V and 4 bases from J, leaving 14 bases between. The CDR3 length is 12 residues. The CDR3 loop is CAALGERETQYF. As DNA, the CDR3 is TGTGCCGCACTGGGGGAGAGAGAGACCCAGTACTTC.

This clonotype was counted once. The chain has TRBV5-1 and TRBJ2-3; TRBD2 agrees at 9 bases. V trimming: 4 bases; J trimming: 0 bases; junction bases outside the gene matches: 15. The CDR3 sequence is 19 residues long. Looked up from germline, CDR1 is SGHRS and CDR2 is YFSETQ. CDR3 protein: CASSGPLAGTVSSTDTQYF. Here the CDR3 DNA reads TGCGCCAGCAGCGGGCCCCTAGCGGGAACGGTCTCTAGCACAGATACGCAGTATTTT.

At least ten counts were recorded for this clonotype. This rearrangement joins TRBV28 to TRBJ1-3; the D gene is possibly TRBD1 (5 bases). V lost 4 bases to trimming and J lost 0 bases, with 13 bases between them. Germline V gene data show CDR1 as MDHEN and CDR2 as SYDVKM. This CDR3 is built from 16 residues. The CDR3 is CASSSPEQVSGNTIYF. The CDR3, as DNA: TGTGCCAGCAGTTCACCGGAACAGGTCTCTGGAAACACCATATATTTT. The variable domain in full, with the rest retrieved from reference TRBV28 and TRBJ1-3, is DVKVTQSSRYLVKRTGEKVFLECVQDMDHENMFWYRQDPGLGLRLIYFSYDVKMKEKGDIPEGYSVSREKKERFSLILESASTNQTSMYLCASSSPEQVSGNTIYFGEGSWLTVV.

This clonotype appeared many times. This chain connects TRBV7-2 to TRBJ2-2; possibly TRBD1 for D (6 bases). The germline CDR1 and CDR2 sequences are SGHTA and FQGNSA. V dropped 6 bases and J dropped 4 bases, with 15 bases sitting between them. The CDR3 runs 15 residues. The CDR3 nucleotides read TGTGCCAGCAGTCCCGCAGGGGCCGCCACCGGGGAGCTGTTTTTT. Its protein product is CASSPAGAATGELFF.

This clonotype was recorded many times. This chain links TRBV5-6 with TRBJ1-2; D gene ambiguous. CDR1 is SGHDT and CDR2 is YYEEEE in the germline V gene. V was clipped by 0 bases and J by 5 bases, with 14 bases between them. The CDR3 spans 15 residues. CDR3 in amino acids: CASSLGVSAGYGYTF. CDR3 in DNA: TGTGCCAGCAGCTTGGGGGTTTCGGCCGGATATGGCTACACCTTC.

The rearrangement links TRBV5-1 to TRBJ2-1; D uncertain. Trimming removed 4 bases from V and 0 bases from J, with 14 bases in between. CDR3 length: 16 amino acids. Germline CDR1 is SGHRS and CDR2 is YFSETQ. The CDR3 coding sequence is TGCGCCAGCAGCCCCCTTACCCGGAGCTCCTACAATGAGCAGTTCTTC. Protein product: CASSPLTRSSYNEQFF.

The table lists this clonotype with many counts. The rearrangement uses TRBV12-3 or TRBV12-4 and TRBJ1-6; possibly TRBD1 for D (5 bases). V gave up 7 bases and J gave up 7 bases, with 14 bases separating them. The CDR3 consists of 14 residues. CDR3 amino acids: CASNPGTQNSPLHF. CDR3 DNA: TGTGCCAGCAACCCCGGGACCCAGAATTCACCCCTCCACTTT.

This clonotype was counted at least ten times. The chain has TRBV9 and TRBJ2-1; tentatively, D is TRBD1 or TRBD2 (6 bases each). Trimming left V 2 bases short and J 10 bases short, with 16 bases between. Germline lookup yields CDR1 SGDLS and CDR2 YYNGEE. The CDR3 loop spans 14 amino acids. The CDR3 DNA reads as TGTGCCAGCAGCGTCCCACCTACCGGGGGCGAGCAGTTCTTC. Translating gives CASSVPPTGGEQFF.

This clonotype showed up many times. The chain recombines TRBV7-2 with TRBJ1-2; 7 bases line up with TRBD1. This CDR3 has 14 amino acids. Germline loops: CDR1 SGHTA, CDR2 FQGNSA. The J segment lost 3 bases and the V segment lost 4 bases, leaving 5 bases of the junction unmatched. CDR3 DNA: TGTGCCAGCAGCTCCAGGGGGAATTACTATGGCTACACCTTC. This sequence encodes CASSSRGNYYGYTF.

This clonotype has a count of ten or more. The chain joins TRBV7-8 to TRBJ2-2; D gene uncertain. The CDR3 totals 18 residues. Germline V gene lookup returns CDR1 SGHVS and CDR2 FQNEAQ. Trimming stripped 0 bases from V and 1 base from J, with 15 bases between. CDR3 nucleotides: TGTGCCAGCAGCTTAGCGGTAGGGTGGGCGATGAACACCGGGGAGCTGTTTTTT. It is translated as CASSLAVGWAMNTGELFF.

This clonotype was found many times. V is TRBV28 and J is TRBJ2-1, with a weak D call TRBD1 (5 bases). Germline CDR1 MDHEN, CDR2 SYDVKM. The CDR3 consists of 14 residues. Deletions cut 2 bases from V and 8 bases from J, with 13 bases between. CDR3 residues: CASSLGPEGDEQFF. CDR3 DNA: TGTGCCAGCAGTTTAGGGCCAGAAGGGGATGAGCAGTTCTTC.

This clonotype was recorded a few times. This chain uses TRBV3-1 with TRBJ2-7, with a possible D match to TRBD2 (5 bases). With 1 base removed from V and 7 bases from J, the gap between germline ends came to 14 bases. Germline CDR1 is LGHDT and CDR2 is YNNKEL (reference sequence). The CDR3 totals 14 residues. CDR3 in amino acids: CASSQVPSTGEQYF. The DNA of the CDR3 is TGTGCCAGCAGCCAAGTACCTTCCACGGGGGAGCAGTACTTC.

The V gene is TRBV5-1, the J gene TRBJ2-5; D is perhaps TRBD1 (6 bases). This CDR3 is 12 amino acids long. Trimming removed 5 bases at V and 8 bases at J, with 13 bases between. Germline values: CDR1 SGHRS, CDR2 YFSETQ. As DNA, the CDR3 is TGCGCCAGCAGTCTATTGACAGGAACCCAGTACTTC. This sequence encodes CASSLLTGTQYF. The full variable domain, rest sourced from reference TRBV5-1 and TRBJ2-5, is KAGVTQTPRYLIKTRGQQVTLSCSPISGHRSVSWYQQTPGQGLQFLFEYFSETQRNKGNFPGRFSGRQFSNSRSEMNVSTLELGDSALYLCASSLLTGTQYFGPGTRLLVL.

This clonotype was seen at least ten times. The chain employs TRBV2 and TRBJ2-5; TRBD1 matches 9 bases. V was pared by 11 bases and J by 4 bases, with 11 bases of the junction left unmatched. The germline V gene encodes CDR1 SNHLY and CDR2 FYNNEI. The CDR3 has 14 amino acids. CDR3 in DNA: TGTGCCTCAGCAATAGGGACAGGGCGAGAGACCCAGTACTTC. Translating gives CASAIGTGRETQYF.

The sample holds many counts of this clonotype. The chain carries TRBV24-1 and TRBJ2-5, with a possible D match to TRBD1 (6 bases). The CDR3 length is 14 residues. V lost 4 bases and J 3 bases, leaving 11 bases between the germline ends. Per germline, CDR1 KGHDR and CDR2 SFDVKD. The CDR3 loop reads CATSDSDRKETQYF. CDR3 in DNA: TGTGCCACCAGTGACTCCGACAGGAAAGAGACCCAGTACTTC.

This chain joins TRBV20-1 and TRBJ1-5; D is perhaps TRBD1 (5 bases). The CDR3 consists of 12 residues. V lost 3 bases, J lost 7 bases, and 10 bases lay in between. The germline CDR1 and CDR2 sequences are DFQATT and SNEGSKA (reference sequence). The CDR3 DNA reads as TGCAGTGCTAGTGATCGGGGCCAGCCCCAGCATTTT. Its translation: CSASDRGQPQHF.